The sequence of this T cell receptor (beta chain) was determined in a study of early T cells in non-severe SARS-CoV-2 infection. About the study: Sequencing was performed on bulk RNA from unsorted whole blood, leaving chains unpaired. General study points: Anti-spike CD8 responses were favored in VDJdb matching, and private and CD4 specificities were missed.

This clonotype was observed a handful of times. What it binds is unknown. Individual cDNA molecules carried attached unique molecular identifiers. From the 5' RACE reads, TCRdb called clonotypes with MiXCR, one entry per CDR3 protein. The top ten hold about 6.9% of the sample, which has some 23,000 distinct CDR3 sequences, roughly 4.8% seen once. Trimming pared 0 bases from V and 1 base from J, leaving 22 bases between. Germline CDR1 and CDR2: SGDLS and YYNGEE. CDR3 length: 19 amino acids. The chain carries TRBV9 and TRBJ1-2; D possibly corresponds to TRBD1 (5 bases). Sequencing was done on a sample of whole blood. This clonotype was obtained from an adult who was a healthcare worker with PCR-confirmed SARS-CoV-2 infection or an uninfected control (not recorded which). CDR3 amino acids: CASSVARQSHGTINYGYTF. Written as DNA, the CDR3 is TGTGCCAGCAGCGTAGCCAGACAGTCACATGGAACAATTAACTATGGCTACACCTTC. Using reference TRBV9 and TRBJ1-2 for the parts outside the CDR3, the full variable domain is DSGVTQTPKHLITATGQRVTLRCSPRSGDLSVYWYQQSLDQGLQFLIQYYNGEERAKGNILERFSAQQFPDLHSELNLSSLELGDSALYFCASSVARQSHGTINYGYTFGSGTRLTVV.